This TCR beta chain was captured by sequencing in a study of T cells in Graves' hyperthyroidism and ophthalmopathy. Cells are PBMCs isolated from 9 to 10 ml of fresh blood. The germline V gene has CDR1 WNHNN and CDR2 SYGVQD (reference sequence). The length of the CDR3 is 13 residues. V shed 5 bases and J shed 6 bases, with 10 bases lying between them. Study-level points and caveats: Most thyroid-expanded clonotypes above 0.001 were also found in blood.

What was amplified from RNA transcripts were TCR beta CDR3 regions. The HTBI primer set served for first-round RT-PCR of the TCR CDR3. TCRdb reprocessed the multiplex PCR reads with MiXCR, giving one entry per CDR3 protein. The sample lists some 740,000 distinct CDR3 sequences; about 14% were seen once. The sample holds a few counts of this clonotype. Its matching antigen is unknown. This receptor was obtained from a woman younger than 30 with Graves' hyperthyroidism. V is TRBV10-1 and J is TRBJ2-2; D possibly corresponds to TRBD2 (6 bases). Source material: blood. The CDR3, as DNA: TGCGCCAGCAGTCGGGACTTTGCCGGGGAGCTGTTTTTT. Encoded protein: CASSRDFAGELFF.